The clone carrying this T cell receptor beta chain turned up a few times. V dropped 5 bases and J dropped 6; count of bases not matched to a gene: 3. This CDR3 has 12 amino acids. Germline loops: CDR1 SQVTM, CDR2 ANQGSEA. Clones were read by immunoSEQ multiplex PCR, and TCRdb kept only the in-frame ones, dropping some. The data show over 200,000 clones, with 82% seen just once and over 9.5% held by the top ten. The sample belongs to a study of blood T cell repertoires in COVID-19. Study-level information: Whether acute or convalescent, the COVID-19 samples came from the United States, Italy and Spain. In each case, the material was cDNA or gDNA derived from T cells, B-cell-depleted T cells, or PBMCs.

Sample: peripheral blood. This chain links TRBV29-1 with TRBJ2-2, with 7 nucleotides matching TRBD2. The sequence derives from a woman in her thirties or forties with acute or convalescent COVID-19. Here the CDR3 DNA reads TGCAGCGTTCCAGGGAGGGCCGGGGAGCTGTTTTTT. Its translation: CSVPGRAGELFF.